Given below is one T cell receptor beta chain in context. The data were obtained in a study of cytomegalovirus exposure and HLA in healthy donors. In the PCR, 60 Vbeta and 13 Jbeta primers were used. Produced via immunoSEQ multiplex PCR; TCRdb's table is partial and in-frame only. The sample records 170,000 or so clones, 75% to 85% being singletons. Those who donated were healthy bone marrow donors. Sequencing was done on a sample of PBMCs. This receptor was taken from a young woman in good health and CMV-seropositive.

CDR3 loop: CSVVGHALGGNTIYF. CDR3 nucleotides: TGCAGCGTTGTGGGACATGCACTCGGCGGAAACACCATATATTTT. This rearrangement joins TRBV29-1 to TRBJ1-3; possible D gene TRBD1, 6 bases. Germline loops: CDR1 SQVTM, CDR2 ANQGSEA. V was trimmed by 4 bases and J by 4 bases, leaving 17 bases between them. The length of the CDR3 is 15 residues. Combining the CDR3 with reference TRBV29-1 and TRBJ1-3 gives the whole variable domain SAVISQKPSRDICQRGTSLTIQCQVDSQVTMMFWYRQQPGQSLTLIATANQGSEATYESGFVIDKFPISRPNLTFSTLTVSNMSPEDSSIYLCSVVGHALGGNTIYFGEGSWLTVV.